This T cell receptor (beta chain) was recovered during a study of cytomegalovirus exposure and HLA in healthy donors. In germline, CDR1 is LNHDA, CDR2 SQIVND (reference sequence). The V and J ends lost 6 bases and 0 bases respectively, with 29 bases between them. CDR3 length: 20 amino acids. Points from the study as a whole: A later analysis linked a missense variant in DCLRE1C to the trimming of TCR beta V and J genes. Most of the CMV-associated TCR beta chains (in a later analysis) appeared to be HLA-restricted. The classifier was said to identify cytomegalovirus status with high specificity and sensitivity.

Concerning this clone itself: What it binds is unknown.

Both 60 Vbeta primers and 13 Jbeta primers went into the PCR. Here immunoSEQ multiplex PCR was the method, and the copy in TCRdb shows in-frame clones only, minus some. Seen here are over 150,000 clones, approximately 80% observed once, and the top ten hold around 10%. The sample consisted of PBMCs. This TCR was sampled from a middle-aged man in good health and CMV-seropositive. The chain links TRBV19 to TRBJ1-2; possible D gene TRBD1, 5 bases. The CDR3 nucleotides read TGTGCCAGTAGGTTGGACGCACAACCACGGGCCGGGGGAGCTAACTATGGCTACACCTTC. Translating it yields CASRLDAQPRAGGANYGYTF.